The rows below give T cell receptor beta chains drawn from one sample of a study of T cells expressing NK-cell markers. For each CDR3 protein, TCRdb gives one entry from its re-call of the 5' RACE reads, without DNA. The sample table sets out 350,000 to 400,000 distinct CDR3 sequences. Sequences were obtained from blood T cells: a sorted CD56 or NKG2C T cell subset, CD4+ or CD8+ T cells, or bulk PBMC T cells (not recorded which). The receptor set was obtained from a woman between 45 and 60 years old in good health. Both conserved end residues are part of each CDR3.

j_gene: TRBJ2-7
v_gene: TRBV7-2
CDR3aa: CASSLLGDSSYEQYF

j_gene: TRBJ1-1
v_gene: TRBV7-3
CDR3aa: CASSRTPPGNTEAFF

j_gene: TRBJ2-7
v_gene: TRBV18
CDR3aa: CASSPRQGPPYEQYF

j_gene: TRBJ2-4
v_gene: TRBV20-1
CDR3aa: CSASIPTSMDPQAKNIQYF

j_gene: TRBJ2-3
v_gene: TRBV20-1
CDR3aa: CSAGGRGVGNTQYF

j_gene: TRBJ2-1
v_gene: TRBV7-9
CDR3aa: CASSLAPLIALNEQFF

j_gene: TRBJ1-2
v_gene: TRBV24-1
CDR3aa: CATSDLRSYTF

j_gene: TRBJ2-3
v_gene: TRBV5-1
CDR3aa: CASQQGGSTDTQYF

j_gene: TRBJ2-1
v_gene: TRBV5-5
CDR3aa: CASSWGALEQFF

j_gene: TRBJ1-1
v_gene: TRBV29-1
CDR3aa: CSVGPRTFRGTEAFF

j_gene: TRBJ2-3
v_gene: TRBV10-3
CDR3aa: CAISAGTSGSADTQYF

j_gene: TRBJ2-5
v_gene: TRBV24-1
CDR3aa: CATSADQETQYF

j_gene: TRBJ2-1
v_gene: TRBV7-6
CDR3aa: CASSLVLLAGGPNEQFF

j_gene: TRBJ2-7
v_gene: TRBV5-1
CDR3aa: CASSQLDGPYEQYF

j_gene: TRBJ2-1
v_gene: TRBV4-1
CDR3aa: CASSPLGLAVNYNEQFF

j_gene: TRBJ2-1
v_gene: TRBV20-1
CDR3aa: CSANGLQPPYNEQFF

j_gene: TRBJ1-2
v_gene: TRBV20-1
CDR3aa: CSARDRGGAHGYTF

j_gene: TRBJ2-1
v_gene: TRBV7-9
CDR3aa: CASSFGGSWYNEQFF

j_gene: TRBJ2-1
v_gene: TRBV6-4
CDR3aa: CASRETTSGGYNEQFF

j_gene: TRBJ2-2
v_gene: TRBV5-1
CDR3aa: CASLRGEAGELFF

j_gene: TRBJ2-4
v_gene: TRBV7-9
CDR3aa: CASSLNPGAKNIQYF

j_gene: TRBJ2-4
v_gene: TRBV7-9
CDR3aa: CASSLGVRGSNIQYF

j_gene: TRBJ2-1
v_gene: TRBV6-6
CDR3aa: CASSYLSTGYNEQFF

j_gene: TRBJ2-3
v_gene: TRBV7-9
CDR3aa: CASSSLAGAVTDTQYF

j_gene: TRBJ2-2
v_gene: TRBV5-1
CDR3aa: CASSPQGDAGELFF

j_gene: TRBJ2-4
v_gene: TRBV21-1
CDR3aa: CASSKGGEGNIQYF

j_gene: TRBJ1-4
v_gene: TRBV12-3/TRBV12-4
CDR3aa: CASSLTEPTGLDEKLFF

j_gene: TRBJ1-1
v_gene: TRBV4-2
CDR3aa: CASSQDQGFTEAFF

j_gene: TRBJ2-2
v_gene: TRBV6-5
CDR3aa: CASRRGGRAHGELFF

j_gene: TRBJ2-3
v_gene: TRBV5-1
CDR3aa: CASSPSGSARDTQYF

j_gene: TRBJ2-1
v_gene: TRBV6-6
CDR3aa: CASSPKGSSYNEQFF

j_gene: TRBJ2-1
v_gene: TRBV5-6
CDR3aa: CASRQGLGYNEQFF

j_gene: TRBJ2-7
v_gene: TRBV7-8
CDR3aa: CASSSSGQPYEQYF

j_gene: TRBJ2-1
v_gene: TRBV20-1
CDR3aa: CSARGLRTSGRYNEQFF

j_gene: TRBJ2-3
v_gene: TRBV3-1
CDR3aa: CASSQDPGIGTDTQYF

j_gene: TRBJ1-2
v_gene: TRBV20-1
CDR3aa: CSASTVVNYGYTF

j_gene: TRBJ2-3
v_gene: TRBV5-1
CDR3aa: CASSFPGLAEPTDTQYF

j_gene: TRBJ2-4
v_gene: TRBV4-1
CDR3aa: CASSQESELEPLAKNIQYF

j_gene: TRBJ1-6
v_gene: TRBV20-1
CDR3aa: CSARQGHSPLHF

j_gene: TRBJ2-1
v_gene: TRBV6-5
CDR3aa: CASSYRPSSYNEQFF

j_gene: TRBJ2-6
v_gene: TRBV25-1
CDR3aa: CASIGTGLSGANVLTF

j_gene: TRBJ2-5
v_gene: TRBV7-2
CDR3aa: CASSIAGERETQYF

j_gene: TRBJ2-5
v_gene: TRBV5-1
CDR3aa: CASSLIPGGKQETQYF

j_gene: TRBJ2-5
v_gene: TRBV4-1
CDR3aa: CASSQDPGVEETQYF

j_gene: TRBJ2-7
v_gene: TRBV5-1
CDR3aa: CASSLPTSGSEQYF

j_gene: TRBJ2-5
v_gene: TRBV20-1
CDR3aa: CSAREPGVRETQYF

j_gene: TRBJ2-5
v_gene: TRBV10-3
CDR3aa: CAISEPRARQETQYF

j_gene: TRBJ1-1
v_gene: TRBV12-3/TRBV12-4
CDR3aa: CASSLFTGTGDTEAFF

j_gene: TRBJ2-1
v_gene: TRBV29-1
CDR3aa: CSAEPNSGRRGSNEQFF